Listed below are T cell receptor beta chains from one sample, sequenced in a study of CD8+ T cells in alopecia areata. TCRdb keeps only in-frame clones here, not all; method: immunoSEQ multiplex PCR. Found here are some 120,000 clones, around 45% of them singletons; the top ten hold more than 9%. Sequenced input: NKG2D-low CD8+ T cells sorted from blood. These TCRs come from a human donor with alopecia areata. CDR3s include the opening cysteine and the closing phenylalanine or tryptophan. The D gene is left open where the match is weak. Clone size is shown for a subset of rows, as once, few, many or a class of expanded clone.

clone size	V gene	D gene	CDR3 length	J gene	CDR3 DNA	CDR3 protein
NA	TRBV13	TRBD2	17	TRBJ2-3	TGTGCCAGCAGCGCGGGACTAGCGGGAGCTGACACAGATACGCAGTATTTT	CASSAGLAGADTDTQYF
NA	TRBV29-1	TRBD1	13	TRBJ2-7	TGCAGCGTTGGCGAGGGGGCATTCTACGAGCAGTACTTC	CSVGEGAFYEQYF
NA	TRBV23-1	TRBD2	11	TRBJ2-1	TGCGCCAGCGGGAGGGGTAATGAGCAGTTCTTC	CASGRGNEQFF
once	TRBV30	TRBD1	12	TRBJ1-1	TGTGCCTGGAACCGGGGGACAGTTGAAGCTTTCTTT	CAWNRGTVEAFF
few	TRBV30	NA	14	TRBJ2-3	TGTGCCTGGAGTGTACCTAGGGCTGGAGATACGCAGTATTTT	CAWSVPRAGDTQYF
NA	TRBV29-1	NA	14	TRBJ2-7	TGCAGCGTTGACAGTGGGGCGGGGACCTACGAGCAGTACTTC	CSVDSGAGTYEQYF
NA	TRBV29-1	TRBD1	12	TRBJ2-7	TGCAGCGCCGGAGACAGGGGGTACGAGCAGTACTTC	CSAGDRGYEQYF
NA	TRBV6-5	NA	12	TRBJ2-7	TGTGCCAGCAGCCCAGGCCCCTACGAGCAGTACTTC	CASSPGPYEQYF
NA	TRBV7-9	TRBD2	12	TRBJ2-7	TGTGCCAGCAGCCCCAGCGGGAACGAGCAGTACTTC	CASSPSGNEQYF
few	TRBV28	NA	11	TRBJ1-4	TGTGCCAGCACCCAGGGGGAAAAACTGTTTTTT	CASTQGEKLFF
NA	TRBV29-1	NA	14	TRBJ2-1	TGCAGCGTTGACCGGGACAAGACCTACAATGAGCAGTTCTTC	CSVDRDKTYNEQFF
NA	TRBV29-1	NA	13	TRBJ2-2	TGCAGCGTGCTGGGACCGAACACCGGGGAGCTGTTTTTT	CSVLGPNTGELFF
few	TRBV29-1	NA	12	TRBJ2-7	TGCAGCGTTGATACAGGGACCTACGAGCAGTACTTC	CSVDTGTYEQYF
NA	TRBV7-2	NA	13	TRBJ2-7	TGTGCCAGCAGCCCCGAACTTCCCTACGAGCAGTACTTC	CASSPELPYEQYF
NA	TRBV29-1	TRBD1	14	TRBJ1-1	TGCAGCGTTTCGTCGGACAGGGGGCTCACTGAAGCTTTCTTT	CSVSSDRGLTEAFF
NA	TRBV14	TRBD1	15	TRBJ2-7	TGTGCCAGCAGCCAAGGAGGGACAGATACCTACGAGCAGTACTTC	CASSQGGTDTYEQYF
NA	TRBV5-4	NA	14	TRBJ2-1	TGTGCCAGCAGCCCCTTCAATAGCTTTAATGAGCAGTTCTTC	CASSPFNSFNEQFF
NA	TRBV12-5	NA	13	TRBJ2-1	TGTGCTAGTGGTTCCCCCGACCAGTATGAGCAGTTCTTC	CASGSPDQYEQFF
NA	TRBV4-1	TRBD1	13	TRBJ1-1	TGCGCCAGCAGCCTACAGGGGGCCACTGAAGCTTTCTTT	CASSLQGATEAFF
NA	TRBV11-2	NA	16	TRBJ2-5	TGTGCCAGCAGCTTAGTGGTCAGGGCCCCGCAAGAGACCCAGTACTTC	CASSLVVRAPQETQYF
NA	TRBV29-1	TRBD1	11	TRBJ1-2	TGCAGCGTCCGGACAGGGGATGGCTACACCTTC	CSVRTGDGYTF
NA	TRBV27	NA	14	TRBJ1-2	TGTGCCAGCGGGATCGGGCCAGGGTATAATGGCTACACCTTC	CASGIGPGYNGYTF
few	TRBV28	NA	13	TRBJ2-7	TGTGCCAGCAGACACTTGGCCCGCGAGCGCCACCACTTC	CASRHLARERHHF
NA	TRBV29-1	NA	13	TRBJ2-3	TGCCACCAGTTTCGGATAAGCACAGATACGCAGTATTTT	CHQFRISTDTQYF
NA	TRBV7-2	NA	15	TRBJ1-6	TGTGCCAGCAGCTCCGAAGACAGCCTTGTGTCACCCCTCCACTTT	CASSSEDSLVSPLHF
NA	TRBV30	NA	12	TRBJ1-1	TGTGCCGGTCGGACAGAGAACACTGAAGCTTTCTTT	CAGRTENTEAFF
NA	TRBV27	NA	11	TRBJ2-7	TGTGCCAGCAGTTTGGGGTCCGAGCAGTACTTC	CASSLGSEQYF
NA	TRBV29-1	NA	13	TRBJ2-7	TGCAGCGTTGAATTGGGTTCCTCCTACGAGCAGTACTTC	CSVELGSSYEQYF
NA	TRBV5-6	NA	17	TRBJ1-4	TGTGCCAGCAGCTTATGGGGGCTCGAGGGTCCGGATGAAAAACTGTTTTTT	CASSLWGLEGPDEKLFF
NA	TRBV28	TRBD2	17	TRBJ2-1	TGTGCCAGCAGCCAAGGGGTGGCGGGAGAACCCTACAATGAGCAGTTCTTC	CASSQGVAGEPYNEQFF
many	TRBV11-2	NA	16	TRBJ1-1	TGTGCCAGCAGCCACCGGCGGGCAGCCCTGGAGACTGAAGCTTTCTTT	CASSHRRAALETEAFF
few	TRBV29-1	TRBD1	17	TRBJ2-7	TGCAGCGCCATCTTTCCCGAACTGATGACAGGGGCATACGAGCAGTACTTC	CSAIFPELMTGAYEQYF
NA	TRBV5-1	TRBD1	14	TRBJ2-1	TGCGCCAGCTCAGGGGGGACAGGGCTCGATGAGCAGTTCTTC	CASSGGTGLDEQFF
few	TRBV29-1	TRBD2	17	TRBJ2-5	TGCAGCGTTGGGTCGGCTAGCGGGGGGCACCCGGAGGGTACCCAGTACTTC	CSVGSASGGHPEGTQYF
NA	TRBV4-1	TRBD1	12	TRBJ2-1	TGCGCCAGCAGCCCGACAGGGGGCGCGCCGTTCTTC	CASSPTGGAPFF
NA	TRBV30	NA	13	TRBJ1-5	TGTGCCTGGAGTGACGAGGGTAATCAGCCCCAGCATTTT	CAWSDEGNQPQHF
NA	TRBV2	TRBD1	13	TRBJ1-5	TGTGCCAGCAGTGGACAGGGCGGTCAGCCCCAGCATTTT	CASSGQGGQPQHF
NA	TRBV7-9	TRBD1	15	TRBJ2-7	TGTGCCAGCAGCTCCAGTCACAGGGGGCGGAACGAGCAGTACTTC	CASSSSHRGRNEQYF
few	TRBV19	NA	13	TRBJ1-1	TGTGCCAGCGCGGGGGCGGGGAACACTGAAGCTTTCTTT	CASAGAGNTEAFF
few	TRBV28	NA	15	TRBJ2-5	TGTGCCAGCAGTTTAGCTTCGGACTTGCAAGAGACCCAGTACTTC	CASSLASDLQETQYF
NA	TRBV11-2	NA	15	TRBJ2-3	TGTGCCAGCAGCTTAGGGGACTCTAGCACAGATACGCAGTATTTT	CASSLGDSSTDTQYF
NA	TRBV29-1	NA	12	TRBJ1-2	TGCAGCGTTGATCCCGGGAGCTATGGCTACACCTTC	CSVDPGSYGYTF
NA	TRBV29-1	TRBD1	16	TRBJ1-1	TGCAGCGTGAACAGGGGGCCGATCTTTGGGAACACTGAAGCTTTCTTT	CSVNRGPIFGNTEAFF
NA	TRBV2	TRBD1	16	TRBJ2-1	TGTGCCAGCAGCTCTGGACAGGGCGGAGGGTCCAATGAGCAGTTCTTC	CASSSGQGGGSNEQFF
NA	TRBV6-5	NA	13	TRBJ2-3	TGTGCCAGCAGGGACTCATACACAGATACGCAGTATTTT	CASRDSYTDTQYF
few	TRBV7-9	TRBD1	12	TRBJ1-1	TGTGCCAGCAGCCCCACAGGGGCCGAAGCTTTCTTT	CASSPTGAEAFF
NA	TRBV29-1	NA	18	TRBJ2-7	TGCAGCGTTGTAGACGATACCCCTTGGGACGGAACCTCCTACGAGCAGTACTTC	CSVVDDTPWDGTSYEQYF
NA	TRBV30	NA	14	TRBJ2-3	TGTGCCTGTCCCGGACAGGGAGGGTCGGATACGCAGTATTTT	CACPGQGGSDTQYF
NA	TRBV11-2	NA	11	TRBJ2-1	TGTGCCAGCAGCCTGCCGAATGAGCAGTTCTTC	CASSLPNEQFF
NA	TRBV27	NA	13	TRBJ2-3	TGTGCCAGCAGGCCAGTGAGCACAGATACGCAGTATTTT	CASRPVSTDTQYF
few	TRBV12-5	NA	15	TRBJ1-4	TGTGCTAGTGCCCTGAGGGGGGCGGCTAATGAAAAACTGTTTTTT	CASALRGAANEKLFF
NA	TRBV4-1	NA	13	TRBJ1-1	TGCGCCAGCAGCCAAGATATGGGGACTGAAGCTTTCTTT	CASSQDMGTEAFF
NA	TRBV29-1	NA	12	TRBJ2-1	TGCAGCGCACCTGGCCTATCCGGAGAGCAGTTCTTC	CSAPGLSGEQFF